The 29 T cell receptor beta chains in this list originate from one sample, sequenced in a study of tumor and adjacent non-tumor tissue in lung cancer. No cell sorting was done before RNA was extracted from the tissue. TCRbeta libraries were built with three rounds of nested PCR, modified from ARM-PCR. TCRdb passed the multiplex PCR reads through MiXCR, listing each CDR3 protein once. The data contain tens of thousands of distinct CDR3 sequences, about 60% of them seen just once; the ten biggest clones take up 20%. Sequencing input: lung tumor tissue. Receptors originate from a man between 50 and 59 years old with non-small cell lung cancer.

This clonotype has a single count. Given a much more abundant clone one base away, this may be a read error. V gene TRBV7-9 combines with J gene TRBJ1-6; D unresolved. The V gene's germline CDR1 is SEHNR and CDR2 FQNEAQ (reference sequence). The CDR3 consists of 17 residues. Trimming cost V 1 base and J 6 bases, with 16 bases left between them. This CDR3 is CASSLESQVPLNSPLHF. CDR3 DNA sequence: TGTGCCAGCAGCTTAGAGAGCCAAGTCCCTCTTAATTCACCCCTCCACTTT.

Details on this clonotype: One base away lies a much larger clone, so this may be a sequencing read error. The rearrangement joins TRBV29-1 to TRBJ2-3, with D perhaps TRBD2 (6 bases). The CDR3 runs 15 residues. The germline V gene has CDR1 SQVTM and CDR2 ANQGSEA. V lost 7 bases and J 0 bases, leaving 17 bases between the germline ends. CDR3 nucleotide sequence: TGCAGCGCCACGGTCGGGGGAACTAGCACAGATACGCAGTATTTT. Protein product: CSATVGGTSTDTQYF.

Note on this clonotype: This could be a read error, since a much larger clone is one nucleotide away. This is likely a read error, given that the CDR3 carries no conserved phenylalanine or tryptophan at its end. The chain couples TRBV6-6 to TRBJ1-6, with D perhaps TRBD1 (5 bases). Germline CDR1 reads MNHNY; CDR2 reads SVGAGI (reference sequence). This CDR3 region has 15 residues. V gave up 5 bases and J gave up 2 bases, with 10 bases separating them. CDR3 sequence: CASSRGNTYNSPLHL. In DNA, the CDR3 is TGTGCCAGCAGTCGGGGGAACACCTATAATTCACCCCTCCACCTT.

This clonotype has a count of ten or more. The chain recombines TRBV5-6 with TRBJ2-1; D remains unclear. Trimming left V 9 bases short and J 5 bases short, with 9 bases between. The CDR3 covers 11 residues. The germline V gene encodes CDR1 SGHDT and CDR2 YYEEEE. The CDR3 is CATGLNNEQFF. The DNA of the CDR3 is TGTGCCACCGGGTTGAACAATGAGCAGTTCTTC.

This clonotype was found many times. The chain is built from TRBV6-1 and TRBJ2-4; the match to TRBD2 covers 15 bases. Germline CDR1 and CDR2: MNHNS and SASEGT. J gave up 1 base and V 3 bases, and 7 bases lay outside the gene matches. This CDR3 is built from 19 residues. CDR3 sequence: CASSEAGLAGGPAKNIQYF. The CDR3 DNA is TGTGCCAGCAGTGAGGCCGGACTAGCGGGAGGGCCGGCCAAAAACATTCAGTACTTC.

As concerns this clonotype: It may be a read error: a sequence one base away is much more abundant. The CDR3 reads CASSLTEGPYEQYF. The CDR3 DNA is TGTGCCAGCAGCTTGACAGAGGGGCCCTACGAGCAGTACTTC. The gene calls are TRBV7-8 and TRBJ2-7; D tentatively fits TRBD1 or TRBD2 (5 bases each). Trimming removed 3 bases from V and 2 bases from J, with 11 bases in between. Looked up from germline, CDR1 is SGHVS and CDR2 is FQNEAQ. CDR3 length equals 14 residues.

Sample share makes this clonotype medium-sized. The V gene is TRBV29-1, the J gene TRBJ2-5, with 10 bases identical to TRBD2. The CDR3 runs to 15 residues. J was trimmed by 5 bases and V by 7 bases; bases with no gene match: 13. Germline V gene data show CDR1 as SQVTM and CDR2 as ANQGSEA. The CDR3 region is CSGGRSSGSRETQYF. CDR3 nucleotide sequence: TGCAGCGGTGGGCGGTCTAGCGGGAGCCGGGAGACCCAGTACTTC.

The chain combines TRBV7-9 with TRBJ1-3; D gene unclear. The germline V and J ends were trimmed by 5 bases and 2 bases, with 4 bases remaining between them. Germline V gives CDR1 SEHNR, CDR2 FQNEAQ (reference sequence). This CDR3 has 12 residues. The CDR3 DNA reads TGTGCCAGCAGCCCACCTGGAAACACCATATATTTT. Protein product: CASSPPGNTIYF.

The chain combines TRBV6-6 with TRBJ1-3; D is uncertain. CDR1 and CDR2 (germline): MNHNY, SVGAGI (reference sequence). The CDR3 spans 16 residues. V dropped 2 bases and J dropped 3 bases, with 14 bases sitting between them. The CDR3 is CASSYGGREIGNTIYF. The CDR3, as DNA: TGTGCCAGCAGTTACGGCGGTCGGGAGATTGGAAACACCATATATTTT.

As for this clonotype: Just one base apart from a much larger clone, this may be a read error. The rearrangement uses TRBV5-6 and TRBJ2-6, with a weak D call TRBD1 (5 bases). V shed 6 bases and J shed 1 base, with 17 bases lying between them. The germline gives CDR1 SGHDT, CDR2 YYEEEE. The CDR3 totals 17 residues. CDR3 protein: CASNSRVGWSGANVLTF. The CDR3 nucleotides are TGTGCCAGCAACTCCAGGGTTGGATGGTCTGGGGCCAACGTCCTGACTTTC.

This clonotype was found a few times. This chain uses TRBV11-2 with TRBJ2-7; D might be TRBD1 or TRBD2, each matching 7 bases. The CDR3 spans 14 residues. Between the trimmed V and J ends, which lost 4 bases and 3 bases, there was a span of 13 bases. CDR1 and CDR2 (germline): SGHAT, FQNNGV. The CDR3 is CASSSQGGVYEQYF. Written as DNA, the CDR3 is TGTGCCAGCAGCTCTCAGGGGGGGGTCTACGAGCAGTACTTC.

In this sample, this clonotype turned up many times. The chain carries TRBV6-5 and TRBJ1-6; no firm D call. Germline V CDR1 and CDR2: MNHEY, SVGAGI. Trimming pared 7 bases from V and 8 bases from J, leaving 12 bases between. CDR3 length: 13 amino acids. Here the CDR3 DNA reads TGTGCCAGCAAGGGCAGCGGGGATTCACCCCTCCACTTT. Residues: CASKGSGDSPLHF.

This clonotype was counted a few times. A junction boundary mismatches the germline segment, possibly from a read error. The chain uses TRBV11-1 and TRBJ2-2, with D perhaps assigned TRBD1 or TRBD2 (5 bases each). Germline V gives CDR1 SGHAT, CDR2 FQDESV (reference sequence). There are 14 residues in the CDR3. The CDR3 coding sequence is TGTACCATCAGTTTTCAGGGTCGGCCCGGGGAGCTATTTTTT. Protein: CTISFQGRPGELFF.

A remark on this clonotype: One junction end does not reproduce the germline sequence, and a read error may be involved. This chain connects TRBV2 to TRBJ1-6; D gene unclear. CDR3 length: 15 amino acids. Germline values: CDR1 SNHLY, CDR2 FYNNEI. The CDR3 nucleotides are TGTGCCAGCAGTCCGGAGAGCTCCTATAATTCACCCCTCCAATTT. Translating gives CASSPESSYNSPLQF. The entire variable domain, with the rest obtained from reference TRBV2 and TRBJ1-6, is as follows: EPEVTQTPSHQVTQMGQEVILRCVPISNHLYFYWYRQILGQKVEFLVSFYNNEISEKSEIFDDQFSVERPDGSNFTLKIRSTKLEDSAMYFCASSPESSYNSPLQFGNGTRLTVT.

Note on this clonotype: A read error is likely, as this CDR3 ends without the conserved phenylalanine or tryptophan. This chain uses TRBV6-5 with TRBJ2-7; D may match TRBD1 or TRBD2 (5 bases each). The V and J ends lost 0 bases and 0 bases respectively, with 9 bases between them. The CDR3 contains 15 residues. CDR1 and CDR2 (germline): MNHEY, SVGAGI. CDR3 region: CASSYSSGTSYEQYL. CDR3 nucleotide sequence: TGTGCCAGCAGTTACTCGTCCGGGACCTCCTACGAGCAGTACTTA.

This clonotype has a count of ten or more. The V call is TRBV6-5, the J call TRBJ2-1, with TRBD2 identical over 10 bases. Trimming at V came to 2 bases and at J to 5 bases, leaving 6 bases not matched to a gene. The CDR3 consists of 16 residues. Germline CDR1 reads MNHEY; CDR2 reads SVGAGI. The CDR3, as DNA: TGTGCCAGCAGTTACCGGGTACTAGCGGGGAACAATGAGCAGTTCTTC. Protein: CASSYRVLAGNNEQFF.

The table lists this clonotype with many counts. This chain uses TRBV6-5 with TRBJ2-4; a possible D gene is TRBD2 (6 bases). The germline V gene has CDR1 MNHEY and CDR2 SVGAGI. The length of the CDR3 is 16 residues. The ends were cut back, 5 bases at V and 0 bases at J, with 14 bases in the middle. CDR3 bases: TGTGCCAGCAGTACCCGGACGGGACTAGCCAAAAACATTCAGTACTTC. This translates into CASSTRTGLAKNIQYF.

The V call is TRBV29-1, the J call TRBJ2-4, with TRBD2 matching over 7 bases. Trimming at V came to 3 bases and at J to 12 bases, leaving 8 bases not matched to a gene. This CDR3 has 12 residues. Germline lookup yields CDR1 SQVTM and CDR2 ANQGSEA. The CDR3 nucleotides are TGCAGCGTTGAGGGGGTGGGAGGGACTCAGTACTTC. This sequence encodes CSVEGVGGTQYF.

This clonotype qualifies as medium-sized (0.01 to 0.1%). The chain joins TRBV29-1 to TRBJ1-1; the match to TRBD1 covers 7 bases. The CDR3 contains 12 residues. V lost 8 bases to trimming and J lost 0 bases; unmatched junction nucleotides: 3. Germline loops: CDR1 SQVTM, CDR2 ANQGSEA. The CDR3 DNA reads TGCAGCTCGGGACAGATGAACACTGAAGCTTTCTTT. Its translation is CSSGQMNTEAFF.

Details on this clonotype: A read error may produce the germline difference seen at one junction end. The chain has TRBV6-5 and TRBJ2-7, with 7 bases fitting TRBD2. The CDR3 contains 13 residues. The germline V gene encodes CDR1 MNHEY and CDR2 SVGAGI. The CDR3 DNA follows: TGTGCTAGCGCCCGGGGGGATGGCTACGGGCAGTACTTC. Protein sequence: CASARGDGYGQYF.

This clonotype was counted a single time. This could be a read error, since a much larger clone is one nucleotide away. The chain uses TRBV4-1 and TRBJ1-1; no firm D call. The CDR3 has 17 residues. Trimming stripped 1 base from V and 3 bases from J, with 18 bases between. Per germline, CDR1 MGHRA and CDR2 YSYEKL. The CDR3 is CASSQGNTPVEDTEAFF. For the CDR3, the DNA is TGCGCCAGCAGCCAAGGCAATACCCCCGTCGAGGACACTGAAGCTTTCTTT.

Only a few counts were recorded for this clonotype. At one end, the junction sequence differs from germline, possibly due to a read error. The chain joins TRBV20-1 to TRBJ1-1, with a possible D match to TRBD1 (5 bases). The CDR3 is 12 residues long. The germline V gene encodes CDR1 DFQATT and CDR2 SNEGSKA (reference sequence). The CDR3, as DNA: TGTAGTGCTCGGGGGGGGGACACTGAAGCTTTCTTT. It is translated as CSARGGDTEAFF.

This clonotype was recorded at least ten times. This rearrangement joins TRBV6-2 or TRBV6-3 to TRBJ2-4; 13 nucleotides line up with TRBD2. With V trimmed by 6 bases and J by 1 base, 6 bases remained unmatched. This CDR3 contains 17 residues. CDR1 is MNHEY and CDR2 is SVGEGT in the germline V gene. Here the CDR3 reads CASRTGTSGTAKNIQYF. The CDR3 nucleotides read TGTGCCAGCAGAACCGGGACTAGCGGGACCGCCAAAAACATTCAGTACTTC.

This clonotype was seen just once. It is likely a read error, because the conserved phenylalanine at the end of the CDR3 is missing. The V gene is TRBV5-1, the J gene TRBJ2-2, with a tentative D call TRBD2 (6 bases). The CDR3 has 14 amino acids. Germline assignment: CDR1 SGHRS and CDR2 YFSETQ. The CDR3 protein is CVSSLDYGVGELFY. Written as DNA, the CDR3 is TGCGTCAGCAGCTTGGACTACGGGGTCGGGGAGCTGTTTTAT.

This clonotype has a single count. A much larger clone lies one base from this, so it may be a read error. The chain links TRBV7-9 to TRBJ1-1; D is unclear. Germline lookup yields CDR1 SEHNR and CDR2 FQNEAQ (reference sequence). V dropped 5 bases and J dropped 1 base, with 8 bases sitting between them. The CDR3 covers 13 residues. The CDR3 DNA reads TGTGCCAGCAGCCCGGCGGAGAACACTGAAGCTTTCTTT. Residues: CASSPAENTEAFF.

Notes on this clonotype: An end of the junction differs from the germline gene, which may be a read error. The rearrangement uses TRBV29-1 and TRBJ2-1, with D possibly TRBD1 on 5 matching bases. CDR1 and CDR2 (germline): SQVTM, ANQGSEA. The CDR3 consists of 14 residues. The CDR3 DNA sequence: TGCAACGTTGGAAGTAGCAGGGCTTACAATGAGCAGTTCTTC. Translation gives CNVGSSRAYNEQFF.

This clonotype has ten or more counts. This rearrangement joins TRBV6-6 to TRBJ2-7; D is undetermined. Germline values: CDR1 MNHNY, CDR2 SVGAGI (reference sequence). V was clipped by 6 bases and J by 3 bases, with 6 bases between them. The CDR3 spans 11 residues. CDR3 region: CASRRNYEQYF. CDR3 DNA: TGTGCCAGCAGACGCAACTACGAGCAGTACTTC.

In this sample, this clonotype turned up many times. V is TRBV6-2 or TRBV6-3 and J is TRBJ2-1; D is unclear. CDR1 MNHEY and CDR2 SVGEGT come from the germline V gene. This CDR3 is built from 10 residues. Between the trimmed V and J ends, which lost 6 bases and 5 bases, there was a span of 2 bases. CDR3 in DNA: TGTGCCAGCAGCAACAATGAGCAGTTCTTC. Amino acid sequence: CASSNNEQFF.

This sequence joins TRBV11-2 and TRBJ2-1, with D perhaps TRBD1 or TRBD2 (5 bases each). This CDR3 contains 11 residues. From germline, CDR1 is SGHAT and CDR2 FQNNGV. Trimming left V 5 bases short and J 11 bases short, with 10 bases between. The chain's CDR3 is CASSQRGKQFF. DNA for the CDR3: TGTGCCAGCAGCCAGAGGGGAAAGCAGTTCTTC.